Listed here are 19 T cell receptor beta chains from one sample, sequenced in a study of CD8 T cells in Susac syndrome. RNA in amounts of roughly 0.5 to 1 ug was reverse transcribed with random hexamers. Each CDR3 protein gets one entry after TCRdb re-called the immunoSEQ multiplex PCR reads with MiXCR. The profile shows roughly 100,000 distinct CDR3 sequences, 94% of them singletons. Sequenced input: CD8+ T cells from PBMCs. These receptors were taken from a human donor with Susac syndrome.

The CDR3 spells CASSQSPDRGQGGANVLTF. The CDR3 DNA reads TGCGCCAGCAGTCAATCGCCGGACAGGGGGCAAGGTGGGGCCAACGTCCTGACTTTC. V usage is TRBV23-1 and J usage is TRBJ2-6, with 11 nucleotides matching TRBD1. TRBV23-1 is marked as an open reading frame, function uncertain. This CDR3 has 19 amino acids. Trimming took 0 bases from V and 3 from J; bases not matched to a gene: 7.

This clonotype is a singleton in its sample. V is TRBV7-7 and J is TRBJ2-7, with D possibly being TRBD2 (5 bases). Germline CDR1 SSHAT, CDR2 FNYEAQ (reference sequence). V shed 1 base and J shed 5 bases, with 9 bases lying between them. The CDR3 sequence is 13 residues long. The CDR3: CASSLVGDDEQYF. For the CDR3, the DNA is TGTGCCAGCAGCTTAGTGGGAGACGACGAGCAGTACTTC.

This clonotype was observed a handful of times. This CDR3 is CASSHPREETQYF. The CDR3 nucleotides read TGTGCCAGCAGCCATCCAAGAGAGGAGACCCAGTACTTC. This chain connects TRBV5-4 to TRBJ2-5; no definite D call. Trimming stripped 4 bases from V and 5 bases from J, with 12 bases between. This CDR3 has 13 residues. Germline CDR1 and CDR2: SGHNT and YYREEE (reference sequence).

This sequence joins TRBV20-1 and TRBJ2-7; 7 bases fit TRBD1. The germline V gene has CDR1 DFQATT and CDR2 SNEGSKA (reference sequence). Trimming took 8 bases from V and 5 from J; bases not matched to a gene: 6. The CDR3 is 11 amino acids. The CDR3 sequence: CSLQTGNEQYF. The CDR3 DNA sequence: TGCAGTCTCCAGACAGGGAACGAGCAGTACTTC.

CDR3 nucleotides: TGCGCCAGCAAGGAGGCCTACGAGCAGTACTTC. It specifies CASKEAYEQYF. The rearrangement uses TRBV5-1 and TRBJ2-7; D might be TRBD2 (5 bases). The CDR3 contains 11 residues. Per germline, CDR1 SGHRS and CDR2 YFSETQ. Trimming cost V 6 bases and J 2 bases, with 6 bases left between them.

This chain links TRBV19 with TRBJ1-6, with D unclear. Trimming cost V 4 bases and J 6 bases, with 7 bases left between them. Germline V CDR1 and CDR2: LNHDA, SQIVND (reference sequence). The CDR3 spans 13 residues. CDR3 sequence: CASSTLSNSPLHF. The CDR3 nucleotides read TGTGCCAGTAGTACCCTGAGTAATTCACCCCTCCACTTT. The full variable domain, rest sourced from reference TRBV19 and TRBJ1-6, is DGGITQSPKYLFRKEGQNVTLSCEQNLNHDAMYWYRQDPGQGLRLIYYSQIVNDFQKGDIAEGYSVSREKKESFPLTVTSAQKNPTAFYLCASSTLSNSPLHFGNGTRLTVT.

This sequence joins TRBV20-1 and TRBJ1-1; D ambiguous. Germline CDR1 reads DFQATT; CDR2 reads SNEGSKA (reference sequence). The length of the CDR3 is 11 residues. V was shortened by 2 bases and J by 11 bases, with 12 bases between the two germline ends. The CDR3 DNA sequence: TGCAGTGCTAGACGGGAGGCTGGGGCTTTCTTT. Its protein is CSARREAGAFF.

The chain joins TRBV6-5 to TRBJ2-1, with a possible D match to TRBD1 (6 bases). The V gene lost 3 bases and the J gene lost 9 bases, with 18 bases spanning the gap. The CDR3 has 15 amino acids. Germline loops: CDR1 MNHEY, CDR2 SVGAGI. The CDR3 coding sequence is TGTGCCAGCAGTTATGGCTCAGGGGTCCCTTCTGAGCAGTTCTTC. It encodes CASSYGSGVPSEQFF.

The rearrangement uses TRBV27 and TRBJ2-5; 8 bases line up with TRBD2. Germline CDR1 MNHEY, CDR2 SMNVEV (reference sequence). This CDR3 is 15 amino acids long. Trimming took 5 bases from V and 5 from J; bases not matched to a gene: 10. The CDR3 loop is CASSPRGGRVETQYF. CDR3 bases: TGTGCCAGCAGTCCCCGGGGGGGCCGGGTGGAGACCCAGTACTTC.

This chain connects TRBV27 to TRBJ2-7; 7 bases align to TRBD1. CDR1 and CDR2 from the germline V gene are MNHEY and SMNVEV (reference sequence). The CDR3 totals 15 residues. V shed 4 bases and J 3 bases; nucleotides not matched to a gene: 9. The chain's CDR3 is CASSSSPDRSYEQYF. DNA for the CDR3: TGTGCCAGCAGTTCCTCCCCGGACAGGAGCTACGAGCAGTACTTC.

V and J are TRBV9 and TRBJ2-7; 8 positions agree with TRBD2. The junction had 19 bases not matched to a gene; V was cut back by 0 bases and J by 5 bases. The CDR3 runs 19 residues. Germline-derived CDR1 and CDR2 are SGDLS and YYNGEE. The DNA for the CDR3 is TGTGCCAGCAGCGTAGGAGCCTTGGGGAGCGGGGGCGCAAAGGACGAGCAGTACTTC. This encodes CASSVGALGSGGAKDEQYF.

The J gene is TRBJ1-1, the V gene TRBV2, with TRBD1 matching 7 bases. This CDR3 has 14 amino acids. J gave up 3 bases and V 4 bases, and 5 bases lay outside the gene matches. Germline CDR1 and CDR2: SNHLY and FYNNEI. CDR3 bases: TGTGCCAGCAGTGGGGACAGTAGAGACACTGAAGCTTTCTTT. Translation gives CASSGDSRDTEAFF.

This CDR3 reads CASRPFGQGVTEAFF. CDR3 sequence (DNA): TGTGCCAGCCGCCCGTTTGGGCAGGGAGTTACTGAAGCTTTCTTT. The rearrangement joins TRBV7-9 to TRBJ1-1; D is possibly TRBD1 (5 bases). The V and J ends lost 8 bases and 5 bases respectively, with 21 bases between them. The CDR3 is 15 residues long. Germline CDR1 and CDR2: SEHNR and FQNEAQ (reference sequence).

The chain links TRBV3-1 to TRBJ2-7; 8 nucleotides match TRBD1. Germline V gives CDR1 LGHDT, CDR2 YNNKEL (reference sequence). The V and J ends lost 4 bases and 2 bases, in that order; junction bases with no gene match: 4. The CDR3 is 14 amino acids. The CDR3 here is CASSPTGATYEQYF. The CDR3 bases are TGTGCCAGCAGCCCGACAGGGGCCACCTACGAGCAGTACTTC.

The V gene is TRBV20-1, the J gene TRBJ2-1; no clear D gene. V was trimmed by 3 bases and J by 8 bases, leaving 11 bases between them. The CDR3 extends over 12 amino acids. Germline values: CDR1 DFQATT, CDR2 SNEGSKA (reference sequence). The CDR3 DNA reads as TGCAGTGCTAGTTCCCCAGGCGATGAGCAGTTCTTC. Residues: CSASSPGDEQFF.

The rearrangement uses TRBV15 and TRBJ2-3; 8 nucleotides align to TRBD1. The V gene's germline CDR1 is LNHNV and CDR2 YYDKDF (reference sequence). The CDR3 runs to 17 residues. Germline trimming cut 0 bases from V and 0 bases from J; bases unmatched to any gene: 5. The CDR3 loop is CATSRDLGQGSTDTQYF. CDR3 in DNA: TGTGCCACCAGCAGAGATCTCGGACAGGGAAGCACAGATACGCAGTATTTT. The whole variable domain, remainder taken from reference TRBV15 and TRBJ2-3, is DAMVIQNPRYQVTQFGKPVTLSCSQTLNHNVMYWYQQKSSQAPKLLFHYYDKDFNNEADTPDNFQSRRPNTSFCFLDIRSPGLGDTAMYLCATSRDLGQGSTDTQYFGPGTRLTVL.

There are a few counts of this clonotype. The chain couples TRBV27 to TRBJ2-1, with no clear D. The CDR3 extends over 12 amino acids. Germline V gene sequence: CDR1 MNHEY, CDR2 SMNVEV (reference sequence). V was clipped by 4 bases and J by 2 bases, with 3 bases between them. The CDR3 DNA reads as TGTGCCAGCAGTTCCCCCTACAATGAGCAGTTCTTC. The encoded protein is CASSSPYNEQFF.

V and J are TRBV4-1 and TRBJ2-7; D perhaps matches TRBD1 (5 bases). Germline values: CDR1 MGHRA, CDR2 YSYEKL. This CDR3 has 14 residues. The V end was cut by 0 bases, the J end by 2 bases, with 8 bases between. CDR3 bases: TGCGCCAGCAGCCAAGACGACAGCACCTACGAGCAGTACTTC. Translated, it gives CASSQDDSTYEQYF.

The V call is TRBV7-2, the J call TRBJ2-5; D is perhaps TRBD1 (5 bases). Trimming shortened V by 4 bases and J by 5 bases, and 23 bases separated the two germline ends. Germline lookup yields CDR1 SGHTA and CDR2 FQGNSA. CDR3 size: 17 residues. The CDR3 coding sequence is TGTGCCAGCAGCTCTGCTTCAGGGCCGGGTCCCACGGAGACCCAGTACTTC. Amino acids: CASSSASGPGPTETQYF.